The following is a T cell receptor beta chain sequence with its context. In the authors' workflow: Amplifying reference gene primers gave estimates of nucleated cell counts. Measured with immunoSEQ multiplex PCR; TCRdb has only the in-frame clones, and not every one. V and J calls and clone size are copied from that table; D and trimming were computed from the DNA. Of some 320,000 clones listed, about nine tenths are singletons. This record belongs to a study of blood T cell repertoires in COVID-19. In terms of age and location, participants ranged from roughly 18 to 90 years and lived in about two dozen US areas. Membership in each cohort depended on participant-reported clinical history. V lost 2 bases and J lost 0, with 10 bases in between. This CDR3 has 16 amino acids. Germline CDR1 and CDR2: SGHTA and FQGNSA.

The sequenced sample was PBMCs or T cells enriched from blood (not recorded which). The rearrangement uses TRBV7-2 and TRBJ1-4; D is ambiguous. This sequence originates from a man aged 60 to 75 who had recovered from COVID-19. The chain's CDR3 is CASSLLRGSTNEKLFF. CDR3 DNA: TGTGCCAGCAGCTTATTGCGGGGATCAACTAATGAAAAACTGTTTTTT.